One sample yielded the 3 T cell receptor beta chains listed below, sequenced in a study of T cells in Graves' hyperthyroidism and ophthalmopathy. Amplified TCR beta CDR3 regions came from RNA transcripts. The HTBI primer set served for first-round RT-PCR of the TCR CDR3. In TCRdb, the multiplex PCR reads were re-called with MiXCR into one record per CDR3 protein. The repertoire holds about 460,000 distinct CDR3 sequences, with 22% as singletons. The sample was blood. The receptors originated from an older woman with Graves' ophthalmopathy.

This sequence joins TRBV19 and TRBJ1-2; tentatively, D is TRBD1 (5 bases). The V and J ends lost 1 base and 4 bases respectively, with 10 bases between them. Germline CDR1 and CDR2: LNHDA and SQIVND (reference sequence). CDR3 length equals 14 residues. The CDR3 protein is CASSIGGPPYGYTF. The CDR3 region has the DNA TGTGCCAGTAGTATAGGGGGCCCACCCTATGGCTACACCTTC.

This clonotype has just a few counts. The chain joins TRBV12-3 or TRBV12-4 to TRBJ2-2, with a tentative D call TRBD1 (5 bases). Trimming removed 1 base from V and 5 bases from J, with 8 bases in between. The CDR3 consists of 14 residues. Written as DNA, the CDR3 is TGTGCCAGCAGTTTAGAGGGGCGGACCGGGGAGCTGTTTTTT. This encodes CASSLEGRTGELFF.

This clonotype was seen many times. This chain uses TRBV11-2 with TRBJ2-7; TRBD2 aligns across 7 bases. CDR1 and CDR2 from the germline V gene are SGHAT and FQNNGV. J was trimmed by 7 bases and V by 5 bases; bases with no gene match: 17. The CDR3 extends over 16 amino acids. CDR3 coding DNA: TGTGCCAGCAGCCCCAGAGTGGCTAGCGGTGGAGGAGAGCAGTACTTC. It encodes CASSPRVASGGGEQYF.